These 30 T cell receptor beta chains originate from one sample sequenced in a study of OX40 agonist ivuxolimab in advanced cancers. Assay used: immunoSEQ multiplex PCR; TCRdb lists only in-frame clones, some missing. The sample carries 70,000 or so clones, about 84% recorded once. Source: CD4+ or CD8+ T cells sorted from blood, taken in a trial of the OX40 agonist ivuxolimab. These receptors all stem from an adult with an advanced solid tumor such as melanoma, head and neck, liver or kidney cancer.

This clone showed up just once. Sequence at one end of the junction differs from germline and may be a read error. The sample carries other DNA sequences with the same CDR3. The chain uses TRBV30 and TRBJ1-3; the match to TRBD1 covers 7 bases. Germline-derived CDR1 and CDR2 are GTSNPN and SVGIG (reference sequence). This CDR3 is built from 15 residues. In nucleotides, the CDR3 is TGTGCCTGGAGAATTCAGGGGGGCTCTGGAAACACTATATATTTT. This translates into CAWRIQGGSGNTIYF.

The sample holds many counts of this clone. V and J are TRBV5-1 and TRBJ2-3; either TRBD1 or TRBD2 may fit D (5 bases each). The germline CDR1 and CDR2 sequences are SGHRS and YFSETQ. The CDR3 is 15 amino acids. The ends were cut back, 5 bases at V and 0 bases at J, with 13 bases in the middle. The CDR3 DNA reads TGCGCCAGCAGTGAGGCCGGGGCTAGCACAGATACGCAGTATTTT. Protein: CASSEAGASTDTQYF.

The J gene is TRBJ2-3, the V gene TRBV20-1; the D is unclear. The CDR3 length is 11 residues. CDR1 and CDR2 (germline): DFQATT, SNEGSKA (reference sequence). V was trimmed by 6 bases and J by 2 bases, leaving 6 bases between them. In DNA, the CDR3 is TGCAGTGCACGGATCACAGATACGCAGTATTTT. Its translation is CSARITDTQYF.

This clone came up once. This sequence joins TRBV23-1 and TRBJ1-1; D perhaps matches TRBD1 (5 bases). TRBV23-1 is designated an ORF whose function remains uncertain. The CDR3 is 14 residues long. V dropped 4 bases and J dropped 11 bases, with 20 bases sitting between them. The CDR3 spells CASSLRAFRGYAFF. The CDR3 region has the DNA TGCGCCAGCAGTCTGAGGGCCTTTCGGGGGTACGCTTTCTTT.

This sequence joins TRBV28 and TRBJ1-4; a weak D match, TRBD1 (6 bases). This CDR3 region has 17 residues. Trimming took off 1 base at V and 7 bases at J, with 19 bases between the two ends. The germline V gene encodes CDR1 MDHEN and CDR2 SYDVKM. The chain's CDR3 is CASSLLGGLNWSEKLFF. In DNA, the CDR3 is TGTGCCAGCAGTTTATTAGGGGGGCTGAACTGGAGTGAAAAACTGTTTTTT. Complete variable domain (other parts from reference TRBV28 and TRBJ1-4): DVKVTQSSRYLVKRTGEKVFLECVQDMDHENMFWYRQDPGLGLRLIYFSYDVKMKEKGDIPEGYSVSREKKERFSLILESASTNQTSMYLCASSLLGGLNWSEKLFFGSGTQLSVL.

This sequence joins TRBV19 and TRBJ2-1; maybe TRBD2 (7 bases). Germline assignment: CDR1 LNHDA and CDR2 SQIVND (reference sequence). Trimming took 5 bases from V and 8 from J, leaving 19 bases between them. This CDR3 is built from 15 residues. The CDR3 coding sequence is TGTGCCAGTAGTTCGAGGGGGGGACTCCGGGATGAGCAGTTCTTC. This gives the protein CASSSRGGLRDEQFF.

The chain couples TRBV5-1 to TRBJ2-5; the D gene is possibly TRBD1 (5 bases). V gave up 2 bases and J gave up 5 bases, with 13 bases separating them. The CDR3 is 14 residues long. Per germline, CDR1 SGHRS and CDR2 YFSETQ. CDR3 in amino acids: CASSFQGIGETQYF. In DNA form, the CDR3 reads TGCGCCAGCAGCTTTCAGGGAATCGGGGAGACCCAGTACTTC.

This rearrangement joins TRBV29-1 to TRBJ2-1, with TRBD2 matching over 8 bases. Losses at the gene ends were 4 bases for V and 6 bases for J; bases not matched to a gene: 8. The CDR3 is 14 amino acids. The germline V gene has CDR1 SQVTM and CDR2 ANQGSEA. This CDR3 is CSVAPGTSGNEQFF. The CDR3 DNA follows: TGCAGCGTTGCTCCGGGAACTAGCGGCAATGAGCAGTTCTTC.

The CDR3 DNA sequence: TGTGCCAGCAGCTTAGCTAGTACATACAATGAGCAGTTCTTC. Residues: CASSLASTYNEQFF. The chain couples TRBV7-2 to TRBJ2-1; D remains unclear. The CDR3 sequence is 14 residues long. Germline CDR1 is SGHTA and CDR2 is FQGNSA. The V gene lost 0 bases and the J gene lost 4 bases, with 7 bases spanning the gap. Full variable domain (remainder filled in from reference TRBV7-2 and TRBJ2-1): GAGVSQSPSNKVTEKGKDVELRCDPISGHTALYWYRQSLGQGLEFLIYFQGNSAPDKSGLPSDRFSAERTGGSVSTLTIQRTQQEDSAVYLCASSLASTYNEQFFGPGTRLTVL.

The chain employs TRBV7-2 and TRBJ2-5; D unresolved. Germline CDR1 reads SGHTA; CDR2 reads FQGNSA. Deletions cut 3 bases from V and 7 bases from J, with 6 bases between. CDR3 length equals 11 residues. CDR3 in DNA: TGTGCCAGCAGCTTGTGGGGGACCCAGTACTTC. The encoded protein is CASSLWGTQYF.

The chain combines TRBV7-9 with TRBJ2-7, with 11 bases matching TRBD2. V was clipped by 2 bases and J by 1 base; unmatched bases: 4. The CDR3 contains 16 residues. The V gene's germline CDR1 is SEHNR and CDR2 FQNEAQ (reference sequence). CDR3 nucleotides: TGTGCCAGCAGCTTACTAGCGGGAGGATCGTCCTACGAGCAGTACTTC. Protein sequence: CASSLLAGGSSYEQYF.

This chain connects TRBV6-1 to TRBJ1-2, with 10 bases matching TRBD1. Per the germline V gene, CDR1 is MNHNS and CDR2 is SASEGT. The ends lost 7 bases at V and 4 bases at J; junction bases unmatched: 6. The CDR3 contains 14 residues. CDR3 nucleotide sequence: TGTGCCAGCAACACCGGGACAGGGGCCTATGGCTACACCTTC. Encoded protein: CASNTGTGAYGYTF.

Points on this clone: Other DNA sequences in this sample translate to the same CDR3. The rearrangement links TRBV4-3 to TRBJ1-3; D remains ambiguous. Deletions cut 0 bases from V and 3 bases from J, with 3 bases between. This CDR3 has 13 residues. Germline values: CDR1 LGHNA, CDR2 YSLEER. The CDR3 nucleotides read TGCGCCAGCAGCCAAGAAGGTGGAAACACCATATATTTT. Translated, it gives CASSQEGGNTIYF.

The rearrangement joins TRBV2 to TRBJ2-7; the match to TRBD2 covers 8 bases. Germline CDR1 reads SNHLY; CDR2 reads FYNNEI. The V segment lost 7 bases and the J segment 3 bases; nucleotides outside the gene matches: 5. The CDR3 extends over 13 amino acids. In nucleotides, the CDR3 is TGTGCCAGCACGGGGGGGGACGTCTACGAGCAGTACGTC. This translates into CASTGGDVYEQYV.

This rearrangement joins TRBV7-2 to TRBJ1-5; D gene ambiguous. The CDR3 spans 17 residues. V dropped 5 bases and J dropped 6 bases, with 23 bases sitting between them. Looked up from germline, CDR1 is SGHTA and CDR2 is FQGNSA. This CDR3 is CASSPQRLGGPVQPQHF. The CDR3 DNA sequence: TGTGCCAGCAGCCCCCAGCGCCTGGGAGGGCCTGTTCAGCCCCAGCATTTT.

The CDR3 protein is CASSETYPPYEQYF. For the CDR3, the DNA is TGTGCCAGCAGTGAAACCTATCCCCCCTACGAGCAGTACTTC. This chain connects TRBV6-1 to TRBJ2-7; D uncertain. This CDR3 spans 14 amino acids. The V gene lost 2 bases and the J gene lost 2 bases, with 10 bases spanning the gap. Germline CDR1 reads MNHNS; CDR2 reads SASEGT.

This chain uses TRBV7-2 with TRBJ2-5; D is unclear. The CDR3 covers 13 residues. Germline lookup yields CDR1 SGHTA and CDR2 FQGNSA. The V and J ends lost 5 bases and 4 bases respectively, with 11 bases between them. CDR3 nucleotides: TGTGCCAGCAGCCCCTCCCAAGCAGAGACCCAGTACTTC. It yields the protein CASSPSQAETQYF.

The chain links TRBV18 to TRBJ2-3, with 7 bases fitting TRBD1. The junction had 15 bases not matched to a gene; V was cut back by 6 bases and J by 6 bases. CDR3 length: 16 residues. CDR1 is KGHSH and CDR2 is LQKENI in the germline V gene. The CDR3 bases are TGTGCCAGCTCGCCCTACCGAACAGGGGACGGGGATACGCAGTATTTT. It translates to CASSPYRTGDGDTQYF.

This CDR3 reads CASSPRDDPYEQYF. The CDR3 DNA sequence: TGTGCCAGCAGCCCTCGGGACGATCCCTACGAGCAGTACTTC. The chain is built from TRBV7-3 and TRBJ2-7, with D perhaps TRBD1 or TRBD2 (5 bases each). The CDR3 is 14 residues long. The V end was cut by 5 bases, the J end by 2 bases, with 13 bases between. The germline gives CDR1 SGHTA, CDR2 FQGTGA. The full variable domain, rest sourced from reference TRBV7-3 and TRBJ2-7, is GAGVSQTPSNKVTEKGKYVELRCDPISGHTALYWYRQSLGQGPEFLIYFQGTGAADDSGLPNDRFFAVRPEGSVSTLKIQRTERGDSAVYLCASSPRDDPYEQYFGPGTRLTVT.

This chain connects TRBV10-2 to TRBJ2-2, with 10 bases lining up with TRBD2. CDR3 length equals 16 residues. Germline assignment: CDR1 WSHSY and CDR2 SAAADI. The J segment lost 4 bases and the V segment lost 7 bases, leaving 9 bases of the junction unmatched. The CDR3 DNA sequence: TGCGCCAGCAAACGGAGCGGGGGGGTGAGCACCGGGGAGCTGTTTTTT. Translated: CASKRSGGVSTGELFF.

CDR3 DNA sequence: TGTGCCTGGAGGCCTCAGGGGGACACTGAAGCTTTCTTT. Amino acids: CAWRPQGDTEAFF. J is TRBJ1-1 and V is TRBV30, with 7 nucleotides matching TRBD1. The length of the CDR3 is 13 residues. CDR1 GTSNPN and CDR2 SVGIG come from the germline V gene (reference sequence). Trimming cost V 3 bases and J 3 bases; bases outside gene matches: 4.

CDR3 nucleotides: TGTGCCAGCAGCGTAGACCTCCGGGGAGGGCGGGATACGCAGTATTTT. Amino acid sequence: CASSVDLRGGRDTQYF. V usage is TRBV9 and J usage is TRBJ2-3; 7 nucleotides match TRBD2. V gave up 0 bases and J gave up 6 bases; unmatched junction bases: 10. There are 16 residues in the CDR3. Germline V gene data show CDR1 as SGDLS and CDR2 as YYNGEE. The full variable domain, completed using reference TRBV9 and TRBJ2-3, is DSGVTQTPKHLITATGQRVTLRCSPRSGDLSVYWYQQSLDQGLQFLIQYYNGEERAKGNILERFSAQQFPDLHSELNLSSLELGDSALYFCASSVDLRGGRDTQYFGPGTRLTVL.

This rearrangement joins TRBV15 to TRBJ1-4; D might be TRBD1 (5 bases). The V gene's germline CDR1 is LNHNV and CDR2 YYDKDF (reference sequence). Trimming took off 8 bases at V and 7 bases at J, with 20 bases between the two ends. The CDR3 loop spans 15 amino acids. The CDR3 bases are TGTGCCACCGGGAGCGGGGGAGGGATGGGTGAAAAACTGTTTTTT. This translates into CATGSGGGMGEKLFF.

This clone was detected a few times. The J gene is TRBJ2-5, the V gene TRBV2; no definite D call. Germline CDR1 SNHLY, CDR2 FYNNEI. The CDR3 runs to 13 residues. The ends were cut back, 2 bases at V and 7 bases at J, with 11 bases in the middle. The CDR3 loop reads CASSEPFWVTQYF. DNA of the CDR3: TGTGCCAGCAGTGAACCTTTTTGGGTGACCCAGTACTTC. Combining the CDR3 with reference TRBV2 and TRBJ2-5 gives the whole variable domain EPEVTQTPSHQVTQMGQEVILRCVPISNHLYFYWYRQILGQKVEFLVSFYNNEISEKSEIFDDQFSVERPDGSNFTLKIRSTKLEDSAMYFCASSEPFWVTQYFGPGTRLLVL.

The chain has TRBV6-5 and TRBJ1-1, with TRBD1 matching 9 bases. J lost 3 bases, V lost 2 bases, and 7 bases had no gene match. Per germline, CDR1 MNHEY and CDR2 SVGAGI. There are 16 residues in the CDR3. CDR3: CASSYDSRDRDTEAFF. In nucleotides, the CDR3 is TGTGCCAGCAGTTACGATTCCCGGGACAGGGACACTGAAGCTTTCTTT.

CDR3 region: CASSLANSAGETQYF. CDR3 sequence (DNA): TGTGCCAGCAGCTTAGCGAACAGCGCGGGGGAGACCCAGTACTTC. This rearrangement joins TRBV7-9 to TRBJ2-5; D possibly corresponds to TRBD2 (6 bases). V lost 0 bases, J lost 5 bases, and 13 bases lay in between. In germline, CDR1 is SEHNR, CDR2 FQNEAQ (reference sequence). The CDR3 has 15 amino acids.

The gene calls are TRBV7-2 and TRBJ1-3; TRBD1 aligns across 8 bases. The CDR3 loop spans 15 amino acids. Trimming removed 6 bases from V and 4 bases from J; junction bases left unmatched: 8. Germline loops: CDR1 SGHTA, CDR2 FQGNSA. The DNA of the CDR3 is TGTGCCAGCAGTCGCCAGACAGGGGCGGGAAACACCATATATTTT. This encodes CASSRQTGAGNTIYF.

V usage is TRBV7-2 and J usage is TRBJ2-1; D is ambiguous. The CDR3 sequence is 11 residues long. The germline V gene has CDR1 SGHTA and CDR2 FQGNSA. The V and J ends lost 3 bases and 7 bases respectively, with 4 bases between them. For the CDR3, the DNA is TGTGCCAGCAGCTTCTGGAATGAGCAGTTCTTC. Its translation: CASSFWNEQFF.

The chain links TRBV29-1 to TRBJ2-1; 8 bases align to TRBD2. The V gene's germline CDR1 is SQVTM and CDR2 ANQGSEA. This CDR3 has 15 amino acids. V was pared by 6 bases and J by 5 bases, with 12 bases of the junction left unmatched. As DNA, the CDR3 is TGCAGCGTAAACGGGGGGGAGATCCTGAACAATGAGCAGTTCTTC. As protein: CSVNGGEILNNEQFF.

The rearrangement uses TRBV10-3 and TRBJ2-4, with 7 bases fitting TRBD1. Germline V gene data show CDR1 as ENHRY and CDR2 as SYGVKD. The CDR3 runs to 13 residues. V dropped 10 bases and J dropped 3; count of bases not matched to a gene: 6. The CDR3 bases are TGTGCCACTTTCGGGACAGACAAAAACATTCAGTACTTC. Translation: CATFGTDKNIQYF.